These T cell receptor beta chains were read from a single sample in a study of human T cells and chemical hapten exposure. TCRdb reprocessed the RACE reads with MiXCR, giving one entry per CDR3 protein. The profile shows more than 100,000 distinct CDR3 sequences, about 13% of them singletons. Material: whole blood, obtained in connection with sensitization to the hapten diphenylcyclopropenone (DPC). The receptors were gathered from a woman between 18 and 29 years old with alopecia areata. Some clones in this sample may be carry-over from other donors' samples. The CDR3 runs from the conserved cysteine through the conserved F or W. Each record gives: J gene, clone size, D gene, V gene, CDR3 DNA, CDR3 protein. D genes are given only for firm matches. The listing skips clone size in some rows; elsewhere it reads once, few, many or a size class.

TRBJ2-7 many TRBD1 TRBV5-1 TGCGCCAGCAGTCCGGGACAGGGGGCATCCTACGAGCAGTACTTC CASSPGQGASYEQYF
TRBJ2-6 few - TRBV2 TGTGCCAGCAGTGATTACGGGGACTCCGGGGCCAACGTCCTGACTTTC CASSDYGDSGANVLTF
TRBJ1-1 few - TRBV12-3/TRBV12-4 TGTGCCAGCAGTTTTAGAGCAGGGGAAGGTACTGAAGCTTTCTTT CASSFRAGEGTEAFF
TRBJ2-5 few TRBD2 TRBV6-1 TGTGCCAGCAGAGATAGCGGGGGGGCCGATGAGACCCAGTACTTC CASRDSGGADETQYF
TRBJ1-6 many - TRBV20-1 TGCAGTGCTAGATCCGGGGGGTCCTATAATTCACCCCTCCACTTT CSARSGGSYNSPLHF
TRBJ1-5 many - TRBV7-9 TGTGCCAGCAGCTTCGGGTCCCCGTATAGCAATCAGCCCCAGCATTTT CASSFGSPYSNQPQHF
TRBJ1-2 - TRBD1 TRBV27 TGTGCCAGCAGTTTATTGCCGGACAGGGGAGGAGGCTACACCTTC CASSLLPDRGGGYTF
TRBJ1-1 - - TRBV10-2 TGCGCCAGCAGTGAAAGGGTAAGGAACACTGAAGCTTTCTTT CASSERVRNTEAFF
TRBJ1-5 many - TRBV6-2/TRBV6-3 TGTGCCAGCAGTTGGGGAAGGGAACTGGGCAATCAGCCCCAGCATTTT CASSWGRELGNQPQHF
TRBJ1-6 few - TRBV27 TGTGCCAGCAGTTTATCGACAGGTTTTGATCAATCACCCCTCCACTTT CASSLSTGFDQSPLHF
TRBJ2-3 - - TRBV12-5 TGTGCTAGTGGTTTGGAAAAGGATGGAGATACGCAGTATTTT CASGLEKDGDTQYF
TRBJ2-5 - - TRBV6-2/TRBV6-3 TGTGCCAGCAGTTACCGGGGGATCGAGACCCAGTACTTC CASSYRGIETQYF
TRBJ2-3 - TRBD2 TRBV5-6 TGTGCCAGCAGCTCCCGACTAGCGGGGGGGCTTGATACGCAGTATTTT CASSSRLAGGLDTQYF
TRBJ1-1 few - TRBV24-1 TGTGCCACCAGTGATTTGGAGGGTATGAACACTGAAGCTTTCTTT CATSDLEGMNTEAFF
TRBJ2-3 - TRBD1 TRBV19 TGTGCCAGTAGTATCGAGGGGACAGCGTTCGCAGATACGCAGTATTTT CASSIEGTAFADTQYF
TRBJ2-1 - - TRBV2 TGTGCCAGCAGACTCAAGAGCTCCTACAATGAGCAGTTCTTC CASRLKSSYNEQFF
TRBJ2-3 - - TRBV18 TGTGCCAGCTCACCACCGCAACAGAGCACAGATACGCAGTATTTT CASSPPQQSTDTQYF
TRBJ2-5 once - TRBV4-3 TGCGCCAGCAGCCGAGGGCCCCGAGAGACCCAGTACTTC CASSRGPRETQYF
TRBJ2-3 - - TRBV18 TGTGCCAGCTCCCCCGCGGGGTACACAGATACGCAGTATTTT CASSPAGYTDTQYF
TRBJ2-7 many - TRBV7-2 TGTGCCAGCAGCTGGGTAGGACAGAACTACGAGCAGTACTTC CASSWVGQNYEQYF
TRBJ1-6 - - TRBV4-3 TGCGCCAGCAGCCAAGACGGGGAGTCTTCACCCCTCCACTTT CASSQDGESSPLHF
TRBJ2-7 few - TRBV25-1 TGTGCCAGCAGTCCCTTCGACAGGAGTGTATCCTACGAGCAGTACTTC CASSPFDRSVSYEQYF
TRBJ2-1 - - TRBV6-2/TRBV6-3 TGTGCCAGCAGTTACTCTCCGGACACCGCCAATGAGCAGTTCTTC CASSYSPDTANEQFF
TRBJ1-1 many TRBD1 TRBV6-2/TRBV6-3 TGTGCCAGCAGTTACGACAGGGGAATTAACACTGAAGCTTTCTTT CASSYDRGINTEAFF
TRBJ2-3 few TRBD2 TRBV20-1 TGCAGTGCTAGAGATCGGGTGGAGCGGGGGAGCACAGATACGCAGTATTTT CSARDRVERGSTDTQYF
TRBJ2-5 few TRBD1 TRBV4-3 TGCGCCAGCAGCCTGAACGGACAGGCCCAAGAGACCCAGTACTTC CASSLNGQAQETQYF